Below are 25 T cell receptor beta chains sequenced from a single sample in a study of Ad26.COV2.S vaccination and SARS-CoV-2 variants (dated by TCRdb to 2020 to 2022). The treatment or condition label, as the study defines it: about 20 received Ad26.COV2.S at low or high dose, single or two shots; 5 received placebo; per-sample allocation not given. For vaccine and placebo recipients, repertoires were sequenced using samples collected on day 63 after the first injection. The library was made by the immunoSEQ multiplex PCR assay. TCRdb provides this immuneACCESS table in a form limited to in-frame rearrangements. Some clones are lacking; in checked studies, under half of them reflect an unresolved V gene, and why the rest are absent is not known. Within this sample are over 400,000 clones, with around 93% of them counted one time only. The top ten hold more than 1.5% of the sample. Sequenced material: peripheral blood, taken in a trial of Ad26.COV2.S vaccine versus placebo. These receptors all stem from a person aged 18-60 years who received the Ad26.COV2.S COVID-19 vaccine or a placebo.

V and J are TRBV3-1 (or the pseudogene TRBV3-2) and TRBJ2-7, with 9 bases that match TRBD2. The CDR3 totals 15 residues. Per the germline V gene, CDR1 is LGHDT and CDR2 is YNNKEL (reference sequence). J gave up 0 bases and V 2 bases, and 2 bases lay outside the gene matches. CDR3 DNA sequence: TGTGCCAGCAGCCAACTAGCGGGGATCTCCTACGAGCAGTACTTC. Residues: CASSQLAGISYEQYF.

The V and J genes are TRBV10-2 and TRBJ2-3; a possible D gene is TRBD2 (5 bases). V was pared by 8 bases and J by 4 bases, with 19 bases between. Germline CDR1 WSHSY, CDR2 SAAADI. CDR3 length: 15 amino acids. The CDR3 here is CASGLNNGVADTQYF. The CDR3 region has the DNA TGCGCCAGCGGACTCAATAACGGGGTAGCAGATACGCAGTATTTT.

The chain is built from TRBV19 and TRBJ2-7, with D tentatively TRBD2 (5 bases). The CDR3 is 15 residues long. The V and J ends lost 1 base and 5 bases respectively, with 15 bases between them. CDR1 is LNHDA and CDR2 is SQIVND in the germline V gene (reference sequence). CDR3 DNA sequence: TGTGCCAGTAGTATAGTTGCTAGCAAACCCAACGAGCAGTACTTC. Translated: CASSIVASKPNEQYF.

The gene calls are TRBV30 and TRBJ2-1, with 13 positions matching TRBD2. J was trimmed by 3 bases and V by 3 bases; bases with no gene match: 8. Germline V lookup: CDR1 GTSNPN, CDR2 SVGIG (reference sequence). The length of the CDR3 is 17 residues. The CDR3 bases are TGTGCCTGGAGAACGAGGACTAGCGGGGGACTCTACAATGAGCAGTTCTTC. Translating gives CAWRTRTSGGLYNEQFF.

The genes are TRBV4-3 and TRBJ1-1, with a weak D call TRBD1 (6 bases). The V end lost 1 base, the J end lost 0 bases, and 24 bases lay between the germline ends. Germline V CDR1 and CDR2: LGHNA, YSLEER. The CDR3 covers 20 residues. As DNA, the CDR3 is TGCGCCAGCAGCCAAGTGGGCCCCAGGGGAAAGAGGACCGTGAACACTGAAGCTTTCTTT. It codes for CASSQVGPRGKRTVNTEAFF.

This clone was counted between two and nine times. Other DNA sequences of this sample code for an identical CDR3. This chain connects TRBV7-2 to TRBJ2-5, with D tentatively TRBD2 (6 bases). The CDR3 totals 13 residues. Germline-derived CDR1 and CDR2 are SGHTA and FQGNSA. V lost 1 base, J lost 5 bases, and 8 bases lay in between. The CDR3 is CASSLVGGETQYF. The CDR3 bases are TGTGCCAGCAGCTTAGTTGGGGGGGAGACCCAGTACTTC. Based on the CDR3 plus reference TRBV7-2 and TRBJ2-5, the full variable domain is GAGVSQSPSNKVTEKGKDVELRCDPISGHTALYWYRQSLGQGLEFLIYFQGNSAPDKSGLPSDRFSAERTGGSVSTLTIQRTQQEDSAVYLCASSLVGGETQYFGPGTRLLVL.

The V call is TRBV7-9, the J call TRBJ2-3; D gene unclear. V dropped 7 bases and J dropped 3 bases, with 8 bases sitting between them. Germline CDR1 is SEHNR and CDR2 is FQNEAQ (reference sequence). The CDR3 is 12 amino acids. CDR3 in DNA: TGTGCCAGCACCCGCGATACAGATACGCAGTATTTT. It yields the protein CASTRDTDTQYF.

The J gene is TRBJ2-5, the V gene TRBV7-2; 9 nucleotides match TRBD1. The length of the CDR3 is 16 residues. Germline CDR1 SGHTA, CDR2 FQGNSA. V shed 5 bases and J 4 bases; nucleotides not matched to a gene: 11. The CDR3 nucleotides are TGTGCCAGCAGCCCAGGACAGGGGCTCGTGCGAGAGACCCAGTACTTC. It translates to CASSPGQGLVRETQYF. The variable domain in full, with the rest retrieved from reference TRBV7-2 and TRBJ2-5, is GAGVSQSPSNKVTEKGKDVELRCDPISGHTALYWYRQSLGQGLEFLIYFQGNSAPDKSGLPSDRFSAERTGGSVSTLTIQRTQQEDSAVYLCASSPGQGLVRETQYFGPGTRLLVL.

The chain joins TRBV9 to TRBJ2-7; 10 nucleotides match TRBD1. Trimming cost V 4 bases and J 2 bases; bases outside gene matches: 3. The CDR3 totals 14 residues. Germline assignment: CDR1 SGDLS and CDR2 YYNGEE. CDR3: CASSPGQGAYEQYF. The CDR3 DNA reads TGTGCCAGCAGCCCCGGACAGGGGGCCTACGAGCAGTACTTC.

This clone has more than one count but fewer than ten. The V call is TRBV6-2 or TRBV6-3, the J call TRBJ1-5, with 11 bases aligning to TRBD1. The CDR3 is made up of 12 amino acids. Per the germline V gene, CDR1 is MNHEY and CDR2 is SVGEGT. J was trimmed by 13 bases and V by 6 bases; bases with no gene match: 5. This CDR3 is CASSRTGGGQHF. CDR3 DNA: TGTGCCAGCAGCCGGACAGGGGGCGGACAGCATTTT.

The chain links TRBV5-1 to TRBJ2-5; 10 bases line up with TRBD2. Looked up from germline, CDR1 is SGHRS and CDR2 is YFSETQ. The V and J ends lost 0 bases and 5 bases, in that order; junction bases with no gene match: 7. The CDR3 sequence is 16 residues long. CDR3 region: CASSLEPSGGGETQYF. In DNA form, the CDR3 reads TGCGCCAGCAGCTTGGAGCCTAGCGGGGGAGGCGAGACCCAGTACTTC.

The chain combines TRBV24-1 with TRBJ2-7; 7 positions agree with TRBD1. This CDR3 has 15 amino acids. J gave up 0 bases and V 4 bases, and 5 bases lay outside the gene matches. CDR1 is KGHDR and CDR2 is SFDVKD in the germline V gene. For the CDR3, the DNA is TGTGCCACCAGTGACCCTAGACAGGGCTCCTACGAGCAGTACTTC. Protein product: CATSDPRQGSYEQYF.

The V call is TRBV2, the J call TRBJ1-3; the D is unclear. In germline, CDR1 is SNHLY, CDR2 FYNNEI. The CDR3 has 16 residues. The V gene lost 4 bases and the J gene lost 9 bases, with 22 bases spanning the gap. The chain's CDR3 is CASSGNPGSHLITIYF. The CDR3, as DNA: TGTGCCAGCAGTGGGAACCCGGGGAGCCATTTAATCACCATATATTTT.

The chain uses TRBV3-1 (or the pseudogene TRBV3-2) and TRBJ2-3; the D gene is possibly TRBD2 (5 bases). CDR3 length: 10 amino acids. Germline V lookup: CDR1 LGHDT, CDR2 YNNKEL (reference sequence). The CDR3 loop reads CSPGTDTQYF. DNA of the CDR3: TGTTCTCCGGGGACAGATACGCAGTATTTT.

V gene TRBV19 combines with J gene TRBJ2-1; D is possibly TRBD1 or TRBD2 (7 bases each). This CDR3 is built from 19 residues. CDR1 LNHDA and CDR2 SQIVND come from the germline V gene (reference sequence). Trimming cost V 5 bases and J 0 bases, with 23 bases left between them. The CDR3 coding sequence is TGTGCCAGTAGTCCCCAGGGGGGGCCAGCTCGTCGCTCCTACAATGAGCAGTTCTTC. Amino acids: CASSPQGGPARRSYNEQFF.

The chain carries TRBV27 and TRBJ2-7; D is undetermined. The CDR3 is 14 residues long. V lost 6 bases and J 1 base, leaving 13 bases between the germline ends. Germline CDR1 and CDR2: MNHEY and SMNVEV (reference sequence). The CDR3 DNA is TGTGCCAGCAGCCCCCGACTGGGATCCTACGAGCAGTACTTC. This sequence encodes CASSPRLGSYEQYF.

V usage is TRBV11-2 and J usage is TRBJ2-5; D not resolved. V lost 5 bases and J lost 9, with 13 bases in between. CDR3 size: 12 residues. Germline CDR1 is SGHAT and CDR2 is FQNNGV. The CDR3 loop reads CASSRRGLAQYF. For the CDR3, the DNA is TGTGCCAGCAGCCGAAGAGGTTTGGCCCAGTACTTC. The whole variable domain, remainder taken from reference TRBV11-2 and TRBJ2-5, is EAGVAQSPRYKIIEKRQSVAFWCNPISGHATLYWYQQILGQGPKLLIQFQNNGVVDDSQLPKDRFSAERLKGVDSTLKIQPAKLEDSAVYLCASSRRGLAQYFGPGTRLLVL.

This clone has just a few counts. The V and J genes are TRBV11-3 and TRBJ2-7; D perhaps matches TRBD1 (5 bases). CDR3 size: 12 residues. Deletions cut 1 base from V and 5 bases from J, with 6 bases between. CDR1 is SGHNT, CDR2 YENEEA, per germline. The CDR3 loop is CASSLGRDEQYF. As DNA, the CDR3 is TGTGCCAGCAGCTTAGGCAGGGACGAGCAGTACTTC.

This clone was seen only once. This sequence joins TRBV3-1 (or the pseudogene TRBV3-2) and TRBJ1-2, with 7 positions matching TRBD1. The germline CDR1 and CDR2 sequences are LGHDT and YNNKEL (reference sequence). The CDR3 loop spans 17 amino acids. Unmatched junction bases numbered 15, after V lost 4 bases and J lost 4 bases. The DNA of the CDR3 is TGTGCCAGCAGCCCGACAGGGTTTCCCCGTAAAAGCTATGGCTACACCTTC. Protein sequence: CASSPTGFPRKSYGYTF.

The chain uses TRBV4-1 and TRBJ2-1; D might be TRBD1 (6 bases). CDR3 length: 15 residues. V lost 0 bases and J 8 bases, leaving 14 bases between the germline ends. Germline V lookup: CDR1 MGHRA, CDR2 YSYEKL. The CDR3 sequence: CASSQEVGRGYEQFF. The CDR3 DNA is TGCGCCAGCAGCCAAGAGGTGGGCAGGGGTTATGAGCAGTTCTTC.

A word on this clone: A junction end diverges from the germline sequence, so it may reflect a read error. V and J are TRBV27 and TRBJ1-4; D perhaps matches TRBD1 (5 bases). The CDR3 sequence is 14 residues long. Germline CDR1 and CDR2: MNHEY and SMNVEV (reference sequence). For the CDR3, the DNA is TGTGCCAGCAGTGTATCAGGGATAGGTGAAAAACTGTTTTTT. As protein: CASSVSGIGEKLFF.

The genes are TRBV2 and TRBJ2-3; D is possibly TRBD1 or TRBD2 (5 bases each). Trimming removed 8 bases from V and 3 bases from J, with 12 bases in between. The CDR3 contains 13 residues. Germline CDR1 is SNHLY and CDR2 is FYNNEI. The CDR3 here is CASDGGMTDTQYF. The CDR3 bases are TGTGCCAGCGATGGGGGAATGACAGATACGCAGTATTTT. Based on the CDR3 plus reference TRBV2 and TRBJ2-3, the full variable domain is EPEVTQTPSHQVTQMGQEVILRCVPISNHLYFYWYRQILGQKVEFLVSFYNNEISEKSEIFDDQFSVERPDGSNFTLKIRSTKLEDSAMYFCASDGGMTDTQYFGPGTRLTVL.

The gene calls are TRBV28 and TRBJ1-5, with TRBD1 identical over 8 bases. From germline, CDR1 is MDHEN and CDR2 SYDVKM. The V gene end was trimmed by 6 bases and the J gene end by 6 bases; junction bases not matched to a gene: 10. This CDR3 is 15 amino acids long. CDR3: CASRDRENRIQPQHF. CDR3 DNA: TGTGCCAGCAGGGACAGGGAGAATAGAATTCAGCCCCAGCATTTT.

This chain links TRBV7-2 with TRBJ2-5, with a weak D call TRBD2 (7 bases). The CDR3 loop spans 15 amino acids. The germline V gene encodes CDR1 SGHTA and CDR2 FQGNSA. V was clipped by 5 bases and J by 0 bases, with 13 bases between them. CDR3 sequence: CASSGGGLYQETQYF. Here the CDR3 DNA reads TGTGCCAGCAGCGGGGGGGGGCTCTACCAAGAGACCCAGTACTTC.

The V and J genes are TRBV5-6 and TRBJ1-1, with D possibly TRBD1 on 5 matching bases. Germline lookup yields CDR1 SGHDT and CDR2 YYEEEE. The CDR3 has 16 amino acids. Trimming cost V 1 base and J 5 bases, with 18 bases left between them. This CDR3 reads CASSLLNSGVYTEAFF. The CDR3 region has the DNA TGTGCCAGCAGCTTGTTAAATTCGGGGGTTTATACTGAAGCTTTCTTT.